The entry below describes one TCR beta chain. It lacks a known antigen. No base-level quality is on record; no much larger clone is a single base apart. This sample is part of a study of cytomegalovirus exposure and HLA in healthy donors (dated by TCRdb to the late 2010s). Describing the broader study: An earlier analysis of 587 of the donors reported about 280 Gb of sequence data and about 120 million unique TCR beta sequences obtained from about 179 million T cells. Rather than using new phenotypic data, the later analysis identified candidate immune exposures from TCR beta sequences and from how often those sequences occurred across donors. HLA typing covered class I and class II loci at four-digit resolution. All discovery cohort repertoires had been generated on a single sequencing platform. Of the approximately 400 genotyped donors, about 80% fell in the genetic ancestry cluster associated with self-reported Caucasian donors. An earlier analysis of several hundred of the donors used high-throughput TCR beta sequencing to judge whether each TCR beta V gene segment behaved as functional or pseudogenic. To predict cytomegalovirus infection status, the study combined high-throughput TCR immunosequencing, statistical association of individual TCRs with disease status, and machine learning. Using immunosequencing, the study profiled T cell repertoires from 500 to 800 subjects and related those repertoires to cytomegalovirus serostatus. In a later genetic analysis, genome-wide SNP genotypes for about three fifths of the roughly 670 donors were used, and that subset was treated as a discovery cohort. Typing coverage differed by locus: A, B, C, DRB1 and DQB1 were typed in roughly 620-630 donors, DQA1 in about 500, DPA1 in over 600, and DPB1 in around 490. A later analysis re-analyzed previously published TCR beta repertoires from approximately 670 donors and added high-resolution HLA genotyping to study TCR occurrence patterns. An early release covering roughly 580 HLA-typed donors comprised about 300 gigabases of sequencing data and tens of millions of unique TCR sequences. Roughly 5 DR-DQ haplotypes were handled as single units for association and clustering, since linkage in the cohort was strong. On average, about 200,000 unique TCR beta nucleotide sequences were sequenced per donor among about 400 genotyped donors of the cohort, with roughly 18% of those sequences being non-productive. Along with the roughly 700-subject first cohort, a separate validation cohort of over a hundred different subjects was used. The study was designed to test whether signatures of past pathogen exposure could be identified by cataloging public T cell receptors. Donor age, sex, ethnicity and CMV serostatus were collected together with the repertoire data. The paper's findings and limits, for the study overall: Roughly uniform sequencing depth across donors was assumed in presence/absence analyses, although this assumption may not hold. Linkage disequilibrium might explain the correlated functional status among segregating V segments, but an unknown experimental factor could not be ruled out. Most TCR sequences were observed very rarely across donors, whereas some public TCRs were present in many individuals. A later genetic analysis associated a missense DCLRE1C variant with V-gene and J-gene trimming of TCR beta chains, and an independent cohort replicated the association. CMV serostatus was the only immune exposure information available for the cohort. In this cohort, only TCR beta chains were sequenced, and detectable features were limited by the absence of alpha or paired-chain data. Compared with equally common non-associated chains, HLA-associated TCR beta chains in a later analysis were more clonally expanded and had lower generation probabilities. Assigning TCR associations to individual alleles was difficult when HLA alleles, especially DR and DQ, strongly co-occurred. In a later analysis, around 15,000 TCR beta sequences were associated with specific HLA alleles at a false discovery rate of 0.05. In vitro tests confirmed that a few of the cytomegalovirus-associated TCR beta chains recognize cytomegalovirus antigens. Because HLA typing was missing for some donors at each locus, association tests included only the typed subset. In an earlier analysis of about 600 of the donors, most TCR beta V segments appeared in productive rearrangements about 87% or about 30% of the time, broadly matching IMGT annotations. Because counts were too low, fewer than 20 rarely observed V segments, including chromosome 9 orphons, were excluded from the earlier analysis of roughly 580 of the donors. A later analysis found that most CMV-associated TCR beta chains appeared HLA-restricted, with HLA associations seemingly driven largely by CMV exposure. A cluster of highly shared sequence variants was judged likely to represent a technical artifact of the sequencing pipeline. The authors suggested that the approach could potentially be generalized to other disease states and immunological phenotypes. In both the original and validation cohorts, the classifier was reported to diagnose cytomegalovirus status with high specificity and sensitivity. The study gave a list of over 150 TCR beta chains associated with cytomegalovirus. A further reported finding was that TCR beta sequences accurately predicted the HLA-A and HLA-B alleles for most subjects in the first cohort. In a later analysis, the rate of TCR association differed among HLA loci, with DRB1 alleles having the most associated TCRs and HLA-C alleles having the fewest. According to a later analysis, parvovirus B19, influenza, CMV and Epstein-Barr virus appeared linked to several top co-occurrence clusters. According to a later genetic analysis, donors in an Asian-associated ancestry cluster had fewer N-insertions in productive TCRs than the roughly 700-donor mean.

The protocol used for the library was the immunoSEQ multiplex PCR assay. For the multiplex PCR, a mixture combining 60 forward primers for TCR Vbeta segments and 13 reverse primers for TCR Jbeta segments was used. Amplification of the CDR3 region of rearranged TCR beta genes was performed with a multiplex PCR assay on genomic DNA. The amplified TCR beta libraries were sequenced on the Illumina HiSeq System as 87-base-pair reads. From the authors' description of their analysis: Across the 640 or so repertoires, a later analysis counted tens of millions of unique TCR beta chains, approximately 12 million of which were shared by at least two donors. Raw reads were error-corrected and collapsed into unique sequences by a nearest-neighbor algorithm in which closely related sequences were merged to remove PCR and sequencing errors. CDR3 sequences were aligned to IMGT reference sequences to assign V, D and J gene segments. For a sequence to be retained, at least a six-nucleotide match to both a V gene segment and a J gene segment was required. A rearrangement was called productive if the CDR3 had no stop codons and remained in frame with V and J, and every other rearrangement was called non-productive. CDR3 was defined according to IMGT convention as the region running from the second conserved V-encoded cysteine to the conserved J-encoded phenylalanine. The earlier analysis of approximately 590 of the donors excluded any sequence lacking an unambiguous match to a single V gene segment. An earlier analysis of roughly 590 of the donors called V segments functional above 56.7% productive rearrangements and segregating when the between-donor standard deviation exceeded 5%. A statistical classification framework was built to diagnose cytomegalovirus status from the catalog of TCR beta chain sequences. V and J gene assignment, in a later analysis, came from comparing TCR nucleotide sequences with IMGT/GENE-DB human TR gene sequences. The TCRdist pipeline was used in a later analysis to assign CDR3 sequences and most-parsimonious VDJ recombination scenarios. A later analysis defined each TCR beta chain by its CDR3 amino acid sequence plus V-gene family, and excluded reads lacking a unique V-gene family. In a later analysis, around 600 highly shared, low-generation-probability nucleotide sequences were removed to address suspected cross-contamination and a sequencing artifact. For each public chain, a later analysis derived a clonal expansion index from normalized ranks of inferred template counts within each repertoire. In a later analysis, generation probabilities were computed with a VDJ recombination model fitted to out-of-frame rearrangements, and the resulting probabilities were checked against IGoR. In a later analysis, TCR-TCR, TCR-HLA and TCR-CMV co-occurrence was scored with hypergeometric tests, and a repertoire-size bias correction was applied to TCR pairs. A later analysis estimated false discovery rates by permuting HLA or CMV assignments 20 times. In a later analysis, co-occurring TCRs were grouped using DBSCAN, with TCRdist sequence similarity added in when clustering inside HLA-allele-positive subsets. Repertoires with fewer than 30,000 or more than 120,000 public chains were left out of co-occurrence clustering, as were about 5 repertoires with anomalous nucleotide sharing. TCRdb limited this immuneACCESS table to in-frame rearrangements with V and J called. A share of clones is missing; checked studies link under half to unresolved V genes, and the rest is unexplained. The D gene and trimming were derived from the DNA, and the V and J assignments and clone size from that table. This sample comprises about 190,000 clones, 82% of them detected only once. About 0.78% of the sample comes from the top ten.

The cohort was made up of about 670 healthy bone marrow donors. At the time of sampling, all cohort members were nominally healthy, though unrecorded immune exposures were likely present. The donor tested CMV seronegative, placing the donor among the roughly 340 seronegative members of the cohort. Each donor provided a peripheral blood sample, and peripheral blood mononuclear cells were used for TCR beta sequencing. The Qiagen DNeasy Blood Extraction Kit was used to extract genomic DNA from the blood cell samples. The clonotype comes from a woman aged 18-30 years in good health and CMV-seronegative. The sequenced sample consisted of PBMCs.

The nucleotide sequence is TGTGCCAGTCGCCTCGAGTTGGGCAATCAGCCCCAGCATTTT. It is translated as CASRLELGNQPQHF. The rearrangement combines TRBV19 with TRBJ1-5, with the D segment identity uncertain. From the germline V gene (reference sequence), CDR1 is LNHDA and CDR2 is SQIVND. From its cysteine to its phenylalanine, the CDR3 spans 14 amino acids. Just CDR3 DNA is preserved here, 42 bases in frame from base 1. V loses 8 bases of germline sequence and J loses 2 bases, and the interval between the two ends is 13 bases.